The T cell receptor beta chain described here comes from a study of neoadjuvant nivolumab and ipilimumab in lung cancer. This table comes from immunoSEQ multiplex PCR, and its TCRdb copy is limited to in-frame clones, with some not included. The top ten clones hold 3% to 4% of a sample with 40,000 to 55,000 clones, roughly 91% of them seen once. Regarding the study as a whole: A small number of samples were TCR sequenced. Pretherapy blood TCR richness correlated positively with resected tumor richness.

Regarding this clone: Its antigen is currently unknown.

Trimming removed 0 bases at V and 0 bases at J, with 14 bases between. CDR1 is KGHSH, CDR2 LQKENI, per germline. This CDR3 has 18 residues. This chain uses TRBV18 with TRBJ2-2; a weak D match, TRBD2 (6 bases). This clonotype was obtained from an adult with non-small cell lung cancer. Some clones in this sample may be carry-over from other donors' samples. The sample was blood, taken before neoadjuvant nivolumab, alone or with ipilimumab. CDR3 amino acids: CASSPPLRAGTNTGELFF. The CDR3 DNA sequence: TGTGCCAGCTCACCACCCCTCCGTGCGGGAACGAACACCGGGGAGCTGTTTTTT.